The 32 T cell receptor beta chains listed next were all sequenced from one sample in a study of blood T cell repertoires in COVID-19. Only in-frame clones appear in the TCRdb table, and some are missing; sequencing was by immunoSEQ multiplex PCR. This repertoire shows roughly 200,000 clones, 88% found once; its top ten account for roughly 1.5%. The sample consisted of peripheral blood. These receptors all stem from a man younger than 35 with active or convalescent COVID-19.

This clone was seen once. The chain carries TRBV9 and TRBJ2-1; 7 bases map to TRBD2. CDR1 SGDLS and CDR2 YYNGEE come from the germline V gene. CDR3 length: 15 amino acids. V gave up 3 bases and J gave up 1 base; unmatched junction bases: 4. This CDR3 reads CASSASGTSYNEQFF. CDR3 nucleotides: TGTGCCAGCAGCGCAAGCGGGACTTCCTACAATGAGCAGTTCTTC.

The V call is TRBV6-5, the J call TRBJ2-1, with 13 bases identical to TRBD2. The CDR3 totals 15 residues. Unmatched junction bases numbered 6, after V lost 5 bases and J lost 8 bases. Germline V gene sequence: CDR1 MNHEY, CDR2 SVGAGI. The CDR3 coding sequence is TGTGCCAGCAGTCACGGACTAGCGGGAGATCATGAGCAGTTCTTC. Its translation: CASSHGLAGDHEQFF.

The chain carries TRBV25-1 and TRBJ2-3; 12 nucleotides align to TRBD2. V shed 3 bases and J 6 bases; nucleotides not matched to a gene: 10. The CDR3 extends over 17 amino acids. Germline V gene data show CDR1 as MGHDK and CDR2 as SYGVNS. The CDR3 here is CASSDFLAGGPRDTQYF. As DNA, the CDR3 is TGTGCCAGCAGTGATTTCCTAGCGGGAGGGCCGAGGGATACGCAGTATTTT.

The chain links TRBV21-1 to TRBJ1-2; the listed D gene, TRBD1, was not tested against the DNA. TRBV21-1 is annotated as a pseudogene. This CDR3 is built from 12 residues. Here the CDR3 DNA reads TGTGCCCGAGGACAGAGGAACTATGGCTACACCTTC. Its protein is CARGQRNYGYTF.

The count of this clone is one. The chain combines TRBV27 with TRBJ1-5; D gene uncertain. Trimming pared 3 bases from V and 3 bases from J, leaving 9 bases between. Germline CDR1 is MNHEY and CDR2 is SMNVEV (reference sequence). CDR3 size: 14 residues. CDR3 residues: CASSLGGNNQPQHF. The CDR3 region has the DNA TGTGCCAGCAGTTTGGGAGGGAACAATCAGCCCCAGCATTTT.

The genes are TRBV6-6 and TRBJ1-2; D is unresolved. There are 13 residues in the CDR3. CDR1 is MNHNY and CDR2 is SVGAGI in the germline V gene (reference sequence). With 3 bases removed from V and 2 bases from J, the gap between germline ends came to 7 bases. The CDR3 DNA follows: TGTGCCAGCAGTTATCCCCCGAACTATGGCTACACCTTC. It yields the protein CASSYPPNYGYTF.

The CDR3 here is CASSKTGTYPNEQFF. The CDR3 DNA reads TGTGCCAGCAGCAAGACAGGGACTTACCCTAATGAGCAGTTCTTC. The chain recombines TRBV11-3 with TRBJ2-1; a weak D match, TRBD1 (7 bases). V was trimmed by 5 bases and J by 7 bases, leaving 18 bases between them. Germline assignment: CDR1 SGHNT and CDR2 YENEEA. CDR3 size: 15 residues.

The chain carries TRBV28 and TRBJ2-7; 11 bases are shared with TRBD1. The CDR3 runs 15 residues. The V gene end was trimmed by 6 bases and the J gene end by 2 bases; junction bases not matched to a gene: 6. Germline CDR1 is MDHEN and CDR2 is SYDVKM. As DNA, the CDR3 is TGTGCCAGCAGACCCTTGGACAGGGGGCCCTACGAGCAGTACTTC. This gives the protein CASRPLDRGPYEQYF.

This clone was detected only once. This rearrangement joins TRBV2 to TRBJ2-1; possibly TRBD1 for D (6 bases). Germline V gene lookup returns CDR1 SNHLY and CDR2 FYNNEI. V was pared by 6 bases and J by 7 bases, with 10 bases between. This CDR3 spans 12 amino acids. This CDR3 is CASRAQGNEQFF. For the CDR3, the DNA is TGTGCCAGCAGGGCACAGGGTAATGAGCAGTTCTTC.

As regards this clone: Sequence at one end of the junction differs from germline and may be a read error. This chain joins TRBV7-7 and TRBJ2-2, with 7 bases fitting TRBD2. The germline V gene encodes CDR1 SSHAT and CDR2 FNYEAQ (reference sequence). CDR3 length: 13 residues. CDR3 nucleotides: TGTGCTAGCAGCTTAAGCGGGGCCGGGGAGCTGTTTTTT. This translates into CASSLSGAGELFF.

The gene calls are TRBV27 and TRBJ2-7, with 7 bases fitting TRBD1. The germline gives CDR1 MNHEY, CDR2 SMNVEV (reference sequence). The CDR3 spans 15 residues. V lost 2 bases to trimming and J lost 2 bases; unmatched junction nucleotides: 6. The CDR3 protein is CASSLKGAYAYEQYF. In nucleotides, the CDR3 is TGTGCCAGCAGTTTAAAGGGGGCGTATGCCTACGAGCAGTACTTC.

This clone has a handful of counts. This chain links TRBV11-2 with TRBJ2-2, with TRBD2 matching 9 bases. The germline CDR1 and CDR2 sequences are SGHAT and FQNNGV. J lost 7 bases, V lost 6 bases, and 15 bases had no gene match. The CDR3 is 17 amino acids. This CDR3 reads CASRTFSGRSVNGELFF. In nucleotides, the CDR3 is TGTGCCAGCAGGACCTTTAGCGGGAGATCGGTTAACGGGGAGCTGTTTTTT.

The J gene is TRBJ1-2, the V gene TRBV4-3; tentatively, D is TRBD1 (5 bases). This CDR3 contains 16 residues. Per the germline V gene, CDR1 is LGHNA and CDR2 is YSLEER. V gave up 0 bases and J gave up 4 bases, with 15 bases separating them. The CDR3 here is CASSQDLRTPAYGYTF. The CDR3 DNA sequence: TGCGCCAGCAGCCAAGATTTACGGACACCCGCCTATGGCTACACCTTC.

J is TRBJ1-3 and V is TRBV18; TRBD1 agrees at 8 bases. The CDR3 is 15 amino acids. The J segment lost 9 bases and the V segment lost 3 bases, leaving 10 bases of the junction unmatched. Germline values: CDR1 KGHSH, CDR2 LQKENI. CDR3 sequence reads: CASSPKQGVSGTIYF. The CDR3 DNA follows: TGTGCCAGCTCACCGAAACAGGGGGTTTCTGGCACCATATATTTT. Looking up the rest from reference TRBV18 and TRBJ1-3 gives the full variable domain: NAGVMQNPRHLVRRRGQEARLRCSPMKGHSHVYWYRQLPEEGLKFMVYLQKENIIDESGMPKERFSAEFPKEGPSILRIQQVVRGDSAAYFCASSPKQGVSGTIYFGEGSWLTVV.

The chain uses TRBV4-1 and TRBJ1-4; tentative D call: TRBD1 (5 bases). There are 15 residues in the CDR3. In germline, CDR1 is MGHRA, CDR2 YSYEKL. Deletions cut 4 bases from V and 8 bases from J, with 17 bases between. Written as DNA, the CDR3 is TGCGCCAGCAGCCCAGATGGGCAGGGAGGGGAAAAACTGTTTTTT. Protein: CASSPDGQGGEKLFF.

The J gene is TRBJ1-1, the V gene TRBV11-2; no clear D. This CDR3 is 13 amino acids long. Between the trimmed V and J ends, which lost 5 bases and 3 bases, there was a span of 10 bases. Germline CDR1 is SGHAT and CDR2 is FQNNGV. The CDR3 bases are TGTGCCAGCAGCCAAGCACTTCACACTGAAGCTTTCTTT. This codes for CASSQALHTEAFF.

The chain links TRBV12-1 to TRBJ2-7; the tabulated D call, TRBD1, remains unverified against the DNA. TRBV12-1 is flagged as a pseudogene. CDR3 length equals 16 residues. This CDR3 reads CASSGLGAPYTYEQYF. For the CDR3, the DNA is TGTGCCAGCAGCGGGTTGGGGGCCCCATATACCTACGAGCAGTACTTC.

The chain couples TRBV19 to TRBJ2-7; weak D call: TRBD1 (5 bases). Germline assignment: CDR1 LNHDA and CDR2 SQIVND (reference sequence). V gave up 8 bases and J gave up 1 base, with 9 bases separating them. The CDR3 contains 12 residues. CDR3 sequence (DNA): TGTGCCAGTCGGCAGGGATCCTACGAGCAGTACTTC. This codes for CASRQGSYEQYF.

CDR3 in amino acids: CASSQAGQGYGYTF. The CDR3 DNA sequence: TGCGCCAGCAGCCAAGCGGGACAGGGCTATGGCTACACCTTC. The chain is built from TRBV4-1 and TRBJ1-2, with 9 bases fitting TRBD1. J was trimmed by 4 bases and V by 1 base; bases with no gene match: 1. CDR1 and CDR2 from the germline V gene are MGHRA and YSYEKL. The CDR3 totals 14 residues.

The chain joins TRBV28 to TRBJ2-7; D ambiguous. The CDR3 runs to 12 residues. Germline-derived CDR1 and CDR2 are MDHEN and SYDVKM. Trimming took off 7 bases at V and 2 bases at J, with 9 bases between the two ends. CDR3 amino acids: CASTTFTYEQYF. The CDR3 DNA reads as TGTGCCAGCACTACTTTTACCTACGAGCAGTACTTC.

The chain couples TRBV19 to TRBJ2-1, with D possibly TRBD2 on 5 matching bases. The CDR3 is 14 amino acids. Germline V lookup: CDR1 LNHDA, CDR2 SQIVND (reference sequence). Trimming left V 3 bases short and J 9 bases short, with 15 bases between. The CDR3 region is CASSIPGSIGEQFF. The CDR3 DNA is TGTGCCAGTAGTATCCCGGGAAGTATTGGTGAGCAGTTCTTC.

The chain has TRBV24-1 and TRBJ2-5, with D perhaps matching TRBD1 (6 bases). The CDR3 extends over 14 amino acids. V shed 3 bases and J shed 5 bases, with 12 bases lying between them. Germline V gene sequence: CDR1 KGHDR, CDR2 SFDVKD. This chain's CDR3 is CATSDTGWGETQYF. As DNA, the CDR3 is TGTGCCACCAGTGATACAGGGTGGGGGGAGACCCAGTACTTC.

The CDR3: CSVVPFPGLDGNEQFF. CDR3 sequence (DNA): TGCAGCGTCGTACCGTTTCCGGGACTAGATGGGAACGAGCAGTTCTTC. The chain uses TRBV29-1 and TRBJ2-1, with 8 bases lining up with TRBD2. The V gene end was trimmed by 6 bases and the J gene end by 10 bases; junction bases not matched to a gene: 20. Germline V lookup: CDR1 SQVTM, CDR2 ANQGSEA. The CDR3 has 16 residues.

CDR3 sequence: CASSLARGTPDEQYF. In DNA, the CDR3 is TGTGCCAGCAGTTTAGCCAGGGGGACACCCGACGAGCAGTACTTC. The V and J genes are TRBV27 and TRBJ2-7, with 7 positions matching TRBD1. The V and J ends lost 2 bases and 5 bases, in that order; junction bases with no gene match: 9. The CDR3 covers 15 residues. Germline V gene sequence: CDR1 MNHEY, CDR2 SMNVEV (reference sequence).

The chain employs TRBV14 and TRBJ1-4, with TRBD1 as a possible D gene (5 bases). Germline V CDR1 and CDR2: SGHDN, FVKESK. Trimming took off 1 base at V and 5 bases at J, with 14 bases between the two ends. The CDR3 covers 16 residues. DNA of the CDR3: TGTGCCAGCAGCCAAGTCGCAGGGCTGGGGAATGAAAAACTGTTTTTT. It yields the protein CASSQVAGLGNEKLFF.

This clone appeared many times. This chain connects TRBV19 to TRBJ1-1; no clear D. The CDR3 sequence is 13 residues long. Per germline, CDR1 LNHDA and CDR2 SQIVND (reference sequence). Trimming shortened V by 3 bases and J by 8 bases, and 13 bases separated the two germline ends. The CDR3 reads CASSILRREEAFF. For the CDR3, the DNA is TGTGCCAGTAGTATTCTAAGAAGGGAGGAAGCTTTCTTT.

The chain links TRBV6-5 to TRBJ2-7; weak D call: TRBD2 (5 bases). V gave up 5 bases and J gave up 3 bases, with 8 bases separating them. The CDR3 extends over 12 amino acids. Germline CDR1 and CDR2: MNHEY and SVGAGI. CDR3 in amino acids: CASSTRDYEQYF. DNA of the CDR3: TGTGCCAGCAGTACCCGGGACTACGAGCAGTACTTC.

The rearrangement joins TRBV2 to TRBJ1-5, with 9 bases that match TRBD1. Germline CDR1 and CDR2: SNHLY and FYNNEI. The CDR3 has 16 residues. V lost 1 base, J lost 5 bases, and 6 bases stayed unmatched. In nucleotides, the CDR3 is TGTGCCAGCAGTGAAGAAGGGACAGGGAGGTATCAGCCCCAGCATTTT. Residues: CASSEEGTGRYQPQHF.

V is TRBV6-6 and J is TRBJ1-2, with D perhaps matching TRBD1 (6 bases). Germline V gene sequence: CDR1 MNHNY, CDR2 SVGAGI (reference sequence). Trimming stripped 8 bases from V and 3 bases from J, with 19 bases between. CDR3 length equals 15 residues. The CDR3 loop reads CASAWGGSEYYGYTF. The DNA for the CDR3 is TGTGCCAGCGCCTGGGGGGGCTCAGAATACTATGGCTACACCTTC.

This rearrangement joins TRBV11-3 to TRBJ2-1; TRBD1 agrees at 7 bases. Germline V gene sequence: CDR1 SGHNT, CDR2 YENEEA. Unmatched junction bases numbered 8, after V lost 5 bases and J lost 4 bases. The CDR3 length is 15 residues. The CDR3 region has the DNA TGTGCCAGCAGCAAAAACAGGGGAACGTACAATGAGCAGTTCTTC. This sequence encodes CASSKNRGTYNEQFF.

Comments on this clone: Other DNA sequences within the sample encode an identical CDR3. This chain's CDR3 is CASSSSVNEQFF. CDR3 sequence (DNA): TGTGCCAGCAGCTCAAGCGTCAATGAGCAGTTCTTC. The V gene is TRBV7-9, the J gene TRBJ2-1; D is unresolved. Germline assignment: CDR1 SEHNR and CDR2 FQNEAQ (reference sequence). The V end was cut by 4 bases, the J end by 6 bases, with 7 bases between. The CDR3 is 12 amino acids.

This rearrangement joins TRBV28 to TRBJ2-1; 8 bases are shared with TRBD2. This CDR3 spans 13 amino acids. Trimming at V came to 6 bases and at J to 11 bases, leaving 9 bases not matched to a gene. The germline V gene encodes CDR1 MDHEN and CDR2 SYDVKM. The CDR3 spells CASRGSGRSQQFF. The CDR3 DNA reads TGTGCCAGCAGAGGCAGCGGGAGATCTCAGCAGTTCTTC.